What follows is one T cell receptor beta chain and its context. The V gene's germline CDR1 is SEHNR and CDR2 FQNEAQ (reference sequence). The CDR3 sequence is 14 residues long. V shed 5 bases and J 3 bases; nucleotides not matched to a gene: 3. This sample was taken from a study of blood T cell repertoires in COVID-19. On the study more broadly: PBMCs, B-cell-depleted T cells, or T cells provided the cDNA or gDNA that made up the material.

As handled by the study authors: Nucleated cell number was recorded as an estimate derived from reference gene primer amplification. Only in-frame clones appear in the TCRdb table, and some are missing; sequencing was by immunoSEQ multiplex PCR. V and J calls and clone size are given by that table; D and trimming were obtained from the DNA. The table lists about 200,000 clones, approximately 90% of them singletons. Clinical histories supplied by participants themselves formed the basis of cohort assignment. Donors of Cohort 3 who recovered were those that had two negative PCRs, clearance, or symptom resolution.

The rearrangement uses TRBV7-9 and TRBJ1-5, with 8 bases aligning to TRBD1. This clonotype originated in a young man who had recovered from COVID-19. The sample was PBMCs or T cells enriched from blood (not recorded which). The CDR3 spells CASSRTGTNQPQHF. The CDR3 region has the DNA TGTGCCAGCAGCCGGACAGGGACCAATCAGCCCCAGCATTTT.